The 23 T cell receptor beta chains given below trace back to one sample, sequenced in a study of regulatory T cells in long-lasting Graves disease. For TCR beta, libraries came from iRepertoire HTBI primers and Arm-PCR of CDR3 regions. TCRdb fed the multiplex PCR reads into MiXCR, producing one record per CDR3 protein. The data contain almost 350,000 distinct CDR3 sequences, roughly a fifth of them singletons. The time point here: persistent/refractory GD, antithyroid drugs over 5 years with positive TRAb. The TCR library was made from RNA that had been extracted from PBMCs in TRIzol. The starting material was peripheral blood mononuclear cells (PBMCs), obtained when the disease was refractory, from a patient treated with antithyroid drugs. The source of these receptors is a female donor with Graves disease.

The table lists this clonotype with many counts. CDR3 sequence reads: CASSPRQGVNTEAFF. CDR3 in DNA: TGTGCCAGCAGTCCCCGACAGGGTGTGAACACTGAAGCTTTCTTT. The chain couples TRBV12-3 or TRBV12-4 to TRBJ1-1; 7 bases match TRBD1. Losses at the gene ends were 5 bases for V and 0 bases for J; bases not matched to a gene: 6. CDR3 size: 15 residues.

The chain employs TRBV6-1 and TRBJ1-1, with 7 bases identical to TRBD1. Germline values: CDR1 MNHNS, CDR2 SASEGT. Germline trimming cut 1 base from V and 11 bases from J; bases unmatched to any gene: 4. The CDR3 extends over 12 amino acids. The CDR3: CASSEETGLAFF. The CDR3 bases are TGTGCCAGCAGTGAAGAGACAGGGTTGGCTTTCTTT.

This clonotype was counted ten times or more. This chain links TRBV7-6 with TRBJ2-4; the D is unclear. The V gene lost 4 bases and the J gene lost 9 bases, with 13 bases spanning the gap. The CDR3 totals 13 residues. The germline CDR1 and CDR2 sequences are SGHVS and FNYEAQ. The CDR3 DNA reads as TGTGCCAGCAGCTCAGGAGACGCTGTCATTCAGTACTTC. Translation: CASSSGDAVIQYF.

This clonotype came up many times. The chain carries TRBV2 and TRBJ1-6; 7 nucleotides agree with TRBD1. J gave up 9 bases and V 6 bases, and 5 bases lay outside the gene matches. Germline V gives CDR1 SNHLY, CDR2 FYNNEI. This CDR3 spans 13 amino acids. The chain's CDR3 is CASRRQGGSPLHF. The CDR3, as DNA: TGTGCCAGCAGGCGACAGGGCGGTTCACCCCTCCACTTT. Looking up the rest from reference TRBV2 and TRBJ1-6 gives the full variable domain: EPEVTQTPSHQVTQMGQEVILRCVPISNHLYFYWYRQILGQKVEFLVSFYNNEISEKSEIFDDQFSVERPDGSNFTLKIRSTKLEDSAMYFCASRRQGGSPLHFGNGTRLTVT.

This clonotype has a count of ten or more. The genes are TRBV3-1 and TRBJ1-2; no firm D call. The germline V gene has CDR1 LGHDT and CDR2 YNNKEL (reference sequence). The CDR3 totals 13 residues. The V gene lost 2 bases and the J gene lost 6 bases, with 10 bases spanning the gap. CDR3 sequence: CASSQNGRNGYTF. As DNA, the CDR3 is TGTGCCAGCAGCCAAAACGGGAGGAATGGCTACACCTTC.

The CDR3 DNA is TGCAGTGCCCGGCCGACGCCCAAGGAGACCCAGTACTTC. It yields the protein CSARPTPKETQYF. The chain employs TRBV20-1 and TRBJ2-5, with D unclear. V was trimmed by 6 bases and J by 5 bases, leaving 16 bases between them. The CDR3 consists of 13 residues. The germline V gene has CDR1 DFQATT and CDR2 SNEGSKA (reference sequence).

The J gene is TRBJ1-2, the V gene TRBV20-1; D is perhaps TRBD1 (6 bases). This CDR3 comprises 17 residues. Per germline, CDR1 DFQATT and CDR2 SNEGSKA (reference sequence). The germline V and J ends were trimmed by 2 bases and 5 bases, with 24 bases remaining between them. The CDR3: CSARRTGNRQRAYGYTF. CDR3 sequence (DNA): TGCAGTGCTAGAAGAACAGGGAACCGACAAAGGGCATATGGCTACACCTTC.

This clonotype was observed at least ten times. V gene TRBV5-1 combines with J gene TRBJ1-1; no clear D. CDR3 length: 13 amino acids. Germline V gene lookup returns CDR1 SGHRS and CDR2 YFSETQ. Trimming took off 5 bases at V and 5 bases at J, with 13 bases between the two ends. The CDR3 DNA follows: TGCGCCAGCAGGGGTGGGAGTGGGACTGAAGCTTTCTTT. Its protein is CASRGGSGTEAFF.

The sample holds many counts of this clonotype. CDR3 residues: CASSDRQGTKTEAFF. The CDR3 coding sequence is TGTGCCAGCAGTGACCGACAGGGAACGAAGACTGAAGCTTTCTTT. The gene calls are TRBV2 and TRBJ1-1; 7 bases are a match to TRBD1. The CDR3 is made up of 15 amino acids. The J segment lost 5 bases and the V segment lost 3 bases, leaving 9 bases of the junction unmatched. Per the germline V gene, CDR1 is SNHLY and CDR2 is FYNNEI.

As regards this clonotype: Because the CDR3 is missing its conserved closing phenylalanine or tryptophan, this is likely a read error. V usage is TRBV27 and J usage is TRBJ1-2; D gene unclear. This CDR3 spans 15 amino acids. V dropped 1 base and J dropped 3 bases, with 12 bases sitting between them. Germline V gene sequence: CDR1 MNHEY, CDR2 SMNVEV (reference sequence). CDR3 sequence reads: CASSLLGELDYGYTL. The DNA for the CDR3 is TGTGCCAGCAGTTTATTGGGCGAGCTAGACTATGGCTACACCCTC.

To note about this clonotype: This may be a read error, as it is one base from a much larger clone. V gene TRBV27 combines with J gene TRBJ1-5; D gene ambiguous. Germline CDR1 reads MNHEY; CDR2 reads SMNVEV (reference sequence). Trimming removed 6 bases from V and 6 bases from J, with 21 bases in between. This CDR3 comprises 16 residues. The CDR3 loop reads CASRPTRIGLGQPQHF. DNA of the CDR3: TGTGCCAGCAGACCAACCCGGATAGGGTTAGGTCAGCCCCAGCATTTT.

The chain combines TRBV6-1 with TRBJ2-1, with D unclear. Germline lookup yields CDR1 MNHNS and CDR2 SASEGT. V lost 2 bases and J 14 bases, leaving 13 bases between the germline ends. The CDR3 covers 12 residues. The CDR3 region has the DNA TGTGCCAGCAGTGAAATGGACCGACGGGAGTTCTTC. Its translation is CASSEMDRREFF.

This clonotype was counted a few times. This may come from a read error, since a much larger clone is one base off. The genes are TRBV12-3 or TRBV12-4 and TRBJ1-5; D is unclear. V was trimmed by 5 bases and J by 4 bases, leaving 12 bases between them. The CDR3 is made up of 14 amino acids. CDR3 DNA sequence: TGTGCCAGCAGTCCCCAGAATGGTAATCAGCCCCAGCATTTT. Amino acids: CASSPQNGNQPQHF.

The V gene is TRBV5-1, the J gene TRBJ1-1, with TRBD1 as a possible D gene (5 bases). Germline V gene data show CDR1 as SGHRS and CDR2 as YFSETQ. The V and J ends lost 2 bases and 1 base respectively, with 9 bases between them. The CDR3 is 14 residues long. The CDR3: CASSFLGTNTEAFF. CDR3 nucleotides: TGCGCCAGCAGCTTCTTAGGGACGAACACTGAAGCTTTCTTT.

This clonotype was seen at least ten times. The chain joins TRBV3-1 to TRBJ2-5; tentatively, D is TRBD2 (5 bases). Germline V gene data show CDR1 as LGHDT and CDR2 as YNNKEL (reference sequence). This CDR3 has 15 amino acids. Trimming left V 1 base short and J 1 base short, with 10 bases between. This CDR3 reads CASSQASGFQETQYF. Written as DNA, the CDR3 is TGTGCCAGCAGCCAAGCCTCGGGATTCCAAGAGACCCAGTACTTC.

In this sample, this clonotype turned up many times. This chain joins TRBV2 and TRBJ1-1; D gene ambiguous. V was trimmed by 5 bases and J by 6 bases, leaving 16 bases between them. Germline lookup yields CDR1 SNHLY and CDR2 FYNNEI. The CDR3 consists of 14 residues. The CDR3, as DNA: TGTGCCAGCAGTTGGACTCAAGGCCTGGCTGAAGCTTTCTTT. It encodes CASSWTQGLAEAFF.

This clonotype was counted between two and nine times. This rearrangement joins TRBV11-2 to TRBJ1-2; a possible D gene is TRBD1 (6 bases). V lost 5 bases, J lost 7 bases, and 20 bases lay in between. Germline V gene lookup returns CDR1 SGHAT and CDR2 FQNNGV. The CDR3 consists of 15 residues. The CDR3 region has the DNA TGTGCCAGCAGCCAAGATCGCTGGGGGGCGGGTGGCTACACCTTC. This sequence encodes CASSQDRWGAGGYTF. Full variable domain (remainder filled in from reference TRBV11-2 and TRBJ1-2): EAGVAQSPRYKIIEKRQSVAFWCNPISGHATLYWYQQILGQGPKLLIQFQNNGVVDDSQLPKDRFSAERLKGVDSTLKIQPAKLEDSAVYLCASSQDRWGAGGYTFGSGTRLTVV.

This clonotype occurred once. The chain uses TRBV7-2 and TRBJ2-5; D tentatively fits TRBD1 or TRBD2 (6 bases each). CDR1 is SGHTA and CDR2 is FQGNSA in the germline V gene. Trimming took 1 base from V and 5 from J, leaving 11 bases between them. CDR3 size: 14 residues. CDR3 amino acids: CASSLDTGRETQYF. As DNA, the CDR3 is TGTGCCAGCAGCTTAGACACAGGGAGGGAGACCCAGTACTTC.

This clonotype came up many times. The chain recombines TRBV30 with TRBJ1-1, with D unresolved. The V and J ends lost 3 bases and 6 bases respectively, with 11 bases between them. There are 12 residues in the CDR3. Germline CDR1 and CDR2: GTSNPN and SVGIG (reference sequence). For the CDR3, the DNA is TGTGCCTGGAGACATAACTCTGCTGAAGCTTTCTTT. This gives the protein CAWRHNSAEAFF.

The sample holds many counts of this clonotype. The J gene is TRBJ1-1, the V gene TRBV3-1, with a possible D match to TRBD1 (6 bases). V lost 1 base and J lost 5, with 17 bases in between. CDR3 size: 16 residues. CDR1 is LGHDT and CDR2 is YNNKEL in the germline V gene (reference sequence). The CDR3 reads CASSQGGGGGRTEAFF. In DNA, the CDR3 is TGTGCCAGCAGCCAAGGCGGGGGAGGGGGACGAACTGAAGCTTTCTTT.

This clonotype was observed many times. The CDR3 nucleotides read TGTGCCAGCAGCCACATGGGACTCCAAGAGACCCAGTACTTC. It translates to CASSHMGLQETQYF. This chain joins TRBV14 and TRBJ2-5, with D maybe TRBD2 (6 bases). Deletions cut 3 bases from V and 1 base from J, with 9 bases between. Germline V gene sequence: CDR1 SGHDN, CDR2 FVKESK. The CDR3 runs 14 residues.

Here the CDR3 reads CASSIWDIYNEQFF. In DNA form, the CDR3 reads TGTGCCAGCAGTATATGGGACATATACAATGAGCAGTTCTTC. The chain has TRBV11-2 and TRBJ2-1, with D possibly TRBD1 on 6 matching bases. The CDR3 sequence is 14 residues long. Deletions cut 6 bases from V and 4 bases from J, with 13 bases between. From germline, CDR1 is SGHAT and CDR2 FQNNGV.

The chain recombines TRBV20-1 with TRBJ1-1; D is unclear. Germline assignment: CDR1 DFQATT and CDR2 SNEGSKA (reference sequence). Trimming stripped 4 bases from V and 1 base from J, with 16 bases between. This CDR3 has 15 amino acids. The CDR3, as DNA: TGCAGTGCTACTCTTTTCTCGGTGACGAACACTGAAGCTTTCTTT. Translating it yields CSATLFSVTNTEAFF.